Included here is one TCR beta chain sequence, with context. What it binds is unknown. Time point specified: blood 2 weeks post-SBRT. Treatment defined: 15 Gy SBRT to primary tumor, nephrectomy 4 weeks later. Clear cell pathology was present in this patient's renal cell carcinoma. The data were taken from a study of radiation and T cells in renal cell carcinoma. The germline V gene encodes CDR1 MNHEY and CDR2 SMNVEV (reference sequence). V was clipped by 6 bases and J by 3 bases, with 14 bases between them. The CDR3 contains 14 residues. Findings of the study overall: Top tumor clonotypes rose in blood 2 weeks post-radiation, then contracted.

Sequencing was performed with immunoSEQ multiplex PCR; in TCRdb, only in-frame clones are kept and a portion is missing. The sample includes around 76,000 clones, around 76% of them seen just once. The V call is TRBV27, the J call TRBJ2-5, with D tentatively TRBD1 (6 bases). The origin of this receptor is a man in his sixties with renal cell carcinoma. Material: blood, obtained from a patient whose treatment included radiotherapy and nephrectomy. CDR3 sequence: CASRSLAGEETQYF. DNA for the CDR3: TGTGCCAGCAGGTCCCTGGCAGGGGAAGAGACCCAGTACTTC.